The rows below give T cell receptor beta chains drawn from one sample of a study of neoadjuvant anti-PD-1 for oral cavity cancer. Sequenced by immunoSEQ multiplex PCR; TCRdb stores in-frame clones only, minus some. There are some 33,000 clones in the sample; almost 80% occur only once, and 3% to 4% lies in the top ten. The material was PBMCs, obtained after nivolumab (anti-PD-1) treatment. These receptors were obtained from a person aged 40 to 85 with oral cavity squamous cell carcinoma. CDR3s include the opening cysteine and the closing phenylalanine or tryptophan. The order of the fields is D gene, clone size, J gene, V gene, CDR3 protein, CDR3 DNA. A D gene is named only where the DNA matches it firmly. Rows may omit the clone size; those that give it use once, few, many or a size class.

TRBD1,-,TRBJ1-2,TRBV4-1,CASSQDRQGFGYTF,TGCGCCAGCAGCCAAGATCGACAGGGTTTTGGCTACACCTTC
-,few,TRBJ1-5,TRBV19,CASSDSVNRPQHF,TGTGCCAGTAGTGACAGTGTAAATCGGCCCCAGCATTTT
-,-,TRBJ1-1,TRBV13,CASSLPTQGLEAFF,TGTGCCAGCAGCTTACCCACGCAGGGCCTTGAAGCTTTCTTT
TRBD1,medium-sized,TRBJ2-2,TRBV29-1,CSVGPQGTGELFF,TGCAGCGTTGGGCCACAGGGGACCGGGGAGCTGTTTTTT
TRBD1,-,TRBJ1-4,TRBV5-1,CASSLIGQGGNEKLFF,TGCGCCAGCAGCTTGATTGGACAGGGGGGCAATGAAAAACTGTTTTTT
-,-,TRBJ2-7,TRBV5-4,CASSATSEQYF,TGTGCCAGCAGCGCAACGAGTGAGCAGTACTTC
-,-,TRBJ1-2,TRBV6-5,CASSSPRSLSGGYTF,TGTGCCAGCAGTTCCCCTCGGTCCCTCTCGGGGGGCTACACCTTC
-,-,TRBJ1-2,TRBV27,CASRTGTRGYTF,TGTGCCAGCAGGACCGGGACGAGAGGCTACACCTTC
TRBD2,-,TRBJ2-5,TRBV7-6,CASSTGLAGEGETQYF,TGTGCCAGCAGCACGGGACTAGCGGGGGAGGGGGAGACCCAGTACTTC
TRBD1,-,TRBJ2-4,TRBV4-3,CASSQSGQGGNIQYF,TGCGCCAGCAGCCAGTCCGGACAGGGGGGAAACATTCAGTACTTC
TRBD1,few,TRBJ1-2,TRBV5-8,CASSLVGTGQGEYGYTF,TGTGCCAGCAGCTTGGTCGGAACGGGACAGGGAGAGTATGGCTACACCTTC
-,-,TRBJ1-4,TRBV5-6,CASSSGLGTNEKLFF,TGTGCCAGCAGCTCCGGGTTGGGAACTAATGAAAAACTGTTTTTT
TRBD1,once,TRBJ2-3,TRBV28,CASKPTGGADTQYF,TGTGCCAGCAAACCGACAGGGGGAGCAGATACGCAGTATTTT
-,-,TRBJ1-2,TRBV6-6,CASSSRDTGSYGYTF,TGTGCCAGCAGTTCACGGGACACAGGATCGTATGGCTACACCTTC
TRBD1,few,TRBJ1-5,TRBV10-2,CASSVWDRGSNQPQHF,TGCGCCAGCAGTGTTTGGGACAGGGGGAGCAATCAGCCCCAGCATTTT
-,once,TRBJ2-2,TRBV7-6,CASSFAGYYTGELFF,TGTGCCAGCAGCTTCGCGGGGTACTATACCGGGGAGCTGTTTTTT
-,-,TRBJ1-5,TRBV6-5,CASSYEYGVQPQHF,TGTGCCAGCAGTTACGAGTATGGGGTACAGCCCCAGCATTTT
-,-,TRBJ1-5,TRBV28,CASSLHQGLSNQPQHF,TGTGCCAGCAGCCTCCACCAGGGGCTAAGCAATCAGCCCCAGCATTTT
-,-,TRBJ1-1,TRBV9,CASSVAPLPGPFGAFF,TGTGCCAGCAGCGTAGCCCCCCTACCCGGGCCGTTCGGGGCTTTCTTT
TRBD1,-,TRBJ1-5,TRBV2,CASRWGDSLYSNQPQHF,TGTGCCAGCAGGTGGGGGGACAGTCTTTATAGCAATCAGCCCCAGCATTTT
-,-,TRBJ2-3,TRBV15,CATSRDSTDTQYF,TGTGCCACCAGCAGAGACAGCACAGATACGCAGTATTTT
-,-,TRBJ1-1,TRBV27,CASKISGALNTEAFF,TGTGCCAGCAAAATTTCGGGGGCCTTGAACACTGAAGCTTTCTTT
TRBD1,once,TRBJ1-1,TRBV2,CASSEIKGQGTEAFF,TGTGCCAGCAGTGAAATCAAGGGACAGGGGACTGAAGCTTTCTTT
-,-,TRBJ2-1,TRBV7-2,CASNPTPTNEQFF,TGTGCCAGCAACCCGACTCCGACCAATGAGCAGTTCTTC
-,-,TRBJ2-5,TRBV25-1,CASSETPLRSRQYF,TGTGCCAGCAGTGAAACCCCCCTCCGTAGCCGCCAGTACTTC
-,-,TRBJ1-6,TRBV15,CATSRDLVGRSSYNSPLHF,TGTGCCACCAGCAGAGATTTGGTGGGCAGGAGCTCCTATAATTCACCCCTCCACTTT
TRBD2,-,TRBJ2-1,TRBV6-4,CASSNLAGGYNEQFF,TGTGCCAGCAGCAACCTAGCGGGGGGTTACAATGAGCAGTTCTTC
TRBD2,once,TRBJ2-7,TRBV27,CASRQSGVSPYEQYF,TGTGCCAGCAGGCAAAGCGGGGTTTCCCCCTACGAGCAGTACTTC
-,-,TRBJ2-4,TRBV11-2,CASSLGFRGNIQYF,TGTGCCAGCAGCTTAGGTTTCAGGGGAAACATTCAGTACTTC
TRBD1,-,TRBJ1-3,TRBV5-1,CASSSRTGTIGDTIYF,TGCGCCAGCAGCTCGAGGACAGGTACCATCGGAGACACCATATATTTT
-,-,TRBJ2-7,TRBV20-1,CSVPGTYEQYF,TGCAGTGTACCAGGGACCTACGAGCAGTACTTC
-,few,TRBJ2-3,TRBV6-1,CASSEGSLAVTDTQYF,TGTGCCAGCAGTGAAGGAAGTCTGGCGGTCACAGATACGCAGTATTTT
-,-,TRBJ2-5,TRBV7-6,CASSSIARSKETQYF,TGTGCCAGCAGCTCCATAGCAAGATCTAAAGAGACCCAGTACTTC
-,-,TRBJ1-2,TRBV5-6,CASSLLGSRVYGYTF,TGTGCCAGCAGCTTACTCGGGTCCAGGGTCTATGGCTACACCTTC
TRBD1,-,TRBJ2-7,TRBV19,CASSIGQGSEQYF,TGTGCCAGTAGTATAGGACAGGGCAGCGAGCAGTACTTC
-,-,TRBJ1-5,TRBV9,CASSRDPTVDPQHF,TGTGCCAGCAGCCGAGACCCGACTGTTGATCCCCAGCATTTT
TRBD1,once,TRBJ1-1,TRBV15,CATSKDRHSEYEAFF,TGTGCCACCAGCAAGGACAGGCACTCCGAGTATGAAGCTTTCTTT
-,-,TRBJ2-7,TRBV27,CASSLQAGSSYEQYF,TGTGCCAGCAGTTTACAAGCAGGGAGCTCCTACGAGCAGTACTTC
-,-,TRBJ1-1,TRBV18,CASSPSVSGTEAFF,TGTGCCAGCTCACCGTCCGTATCGGGCACTGAAGCTTTCTTT
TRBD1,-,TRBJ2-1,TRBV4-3,CASSQDGGQGAGEQFF,TGCGCCAGCAGCCAAGATGGGGGACAGGGGGCTGGTGAGCAGTTCTTC
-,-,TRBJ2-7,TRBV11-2,CASSFGGTYEQYF,TGTGCCAGCAGCTTTGGGGGGACCTACGAGCAGTACTTC
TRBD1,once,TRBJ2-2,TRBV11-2,CASSPDRATGELFF,TGTGCCAGCAGCCCGGACAGGGCAACCGGGGAGCTGTTTTTT
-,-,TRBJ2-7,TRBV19,CASSTAYEQYF,TGTGCCAGTAGTACAGCCTACGAGCAGTACTTC
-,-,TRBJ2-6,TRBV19,CASSPHRDSGANVLTF,TGTGCCAGTAGTCCTCACAGGGACTCTGGGGCCAACGTCCTGACTTTC
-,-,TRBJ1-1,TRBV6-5,CASRNRRNTEAFF,TGTGCCAGCAGGAACAGGAGGAACACTGAAGCTTTCTTT
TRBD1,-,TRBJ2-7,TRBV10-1,CASSEQGSDEQYF,TGCGCCAGCAGCGAACAGGGGTCCGACGAGCAGTACTTC
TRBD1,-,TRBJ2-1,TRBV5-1,CASSYGTGSGEQFF,TGCGCCAGCAGCTACGGGACAGGTTCGGGGGAGCAGTTCTTC
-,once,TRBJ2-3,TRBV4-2,CASSQVLRVTDTQYF,TGTGCCAGCAGCCAAGTACTGCGGGTCACAGATACGCAGTATTTT
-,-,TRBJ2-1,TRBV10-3,CAISEFSNEQFF,TGTGCCATCAGTGAGTTCAGCAATGAGCAGTTCTTC
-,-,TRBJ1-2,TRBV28,CASRPTGNYGYTF,TGTGCCAGCAGACCCACGGGTAACTATGGCTACACCTTC
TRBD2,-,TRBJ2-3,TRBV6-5,CASRPPGGRSTQYF,TGTGCCAGCAGACCTCCCGGCGGGAGAAGTACGCAGTATTTT
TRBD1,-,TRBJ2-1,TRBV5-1,CASRPGIRDRVHNEQFF,TGCGCCAGCAGACCAGGGATCCGGGACAGGGTGCACAATGAGCAGTTCTTC
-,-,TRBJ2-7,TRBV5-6,CASSQEGISRGSF,TGTGCCAGCAGCCAAGAGGGGATTAGCCGTGGGTCCTTC
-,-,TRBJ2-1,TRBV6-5,CASSQDREGGNEQFF,TGTGCCAGCAGCCAGGACAGGGAGGGGGGAAATGAGCAGTTCTTC
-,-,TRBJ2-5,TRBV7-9,CASRERNQETQYF,TGTGCCAGCAGGGAAAGGAACCAAGAGACCCAGTACTTC
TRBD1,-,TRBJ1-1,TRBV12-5,CASGLVQGQGKAFF,TGTGCTAGTGGTTTGGTACAAGGACAGGGTAAAGCTTTCTTT
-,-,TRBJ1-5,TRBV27,CASRISGGGNQPQHF,TGTGCCAGCAGGATTAGCGGCGGGGGCAATCAGCCCCAGCATTTT
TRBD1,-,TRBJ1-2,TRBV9,CASSVGTGGFGGYTF,TGTGCCAGCAGCGTCGGGACAGGGGGATTCGGCGGCTACACCTTC
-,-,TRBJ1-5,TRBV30,CAWSVGHNNQPQHF,TGTGCCTGGAGTGTAGGACATAATAATCAGCCCCAGCATTTT